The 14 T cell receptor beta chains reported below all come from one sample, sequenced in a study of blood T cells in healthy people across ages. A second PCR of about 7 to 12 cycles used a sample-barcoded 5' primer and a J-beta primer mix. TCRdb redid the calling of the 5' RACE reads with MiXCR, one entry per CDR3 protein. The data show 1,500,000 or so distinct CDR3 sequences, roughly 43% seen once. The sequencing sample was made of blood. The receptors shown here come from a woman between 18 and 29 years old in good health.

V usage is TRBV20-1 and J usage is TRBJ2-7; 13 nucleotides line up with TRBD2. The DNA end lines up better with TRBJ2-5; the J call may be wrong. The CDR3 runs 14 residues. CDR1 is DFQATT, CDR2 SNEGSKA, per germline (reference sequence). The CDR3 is CSARTSGGPKTQYF. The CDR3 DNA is TGCAGTGCTAGGACTAGCGGGGGGCCCAAGACCCAGTACTTC.

As DNA, the CDR3 is TGCAGTGCTTACGACAGGGAGCCATCGATCGAGCAGTACTTC. Translated: CSAYDREPSIEQYF. The chain is built from TRBV20-1 and TRBJ2-5; 7 bases are shared with TRBD1. The assigned J gene may be wrong: the sequence end matches TRBJ2-7 better. Germline-derived CDR1 and CDR2 are DFQATT and SNEGSKA (reference sequence). This CDR3 is built from 14 residues.

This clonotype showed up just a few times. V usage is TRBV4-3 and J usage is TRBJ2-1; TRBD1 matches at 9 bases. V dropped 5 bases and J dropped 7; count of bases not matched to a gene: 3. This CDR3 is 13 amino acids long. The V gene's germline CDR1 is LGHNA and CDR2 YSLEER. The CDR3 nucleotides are TGCGCCAGCAGCTACGGACAGGGGAATGAGCAGTTCTTC. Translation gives CASSYGQGNEQFF.

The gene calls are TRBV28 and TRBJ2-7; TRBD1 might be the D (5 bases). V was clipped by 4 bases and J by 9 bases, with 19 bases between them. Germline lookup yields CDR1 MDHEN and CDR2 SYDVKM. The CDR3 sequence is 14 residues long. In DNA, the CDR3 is TGTGCCAGCAGTTCCATTGGACGGGTCCAGGGGCAGTACTTC. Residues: CASSSIGRVQGQYF.

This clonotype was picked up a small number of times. The CDR3 nucleotides are TGCAGTGCTAGAGATCCTGGGACGGAGACCCAGTACTTC. Translation gives CSARDPGTETQYF. V is TRBV20-1 and J is TRBJ2-5, with D perhaps being TRBD1 or TRBD2 (5 bases each). Trimming cost V 0 bases and J 5 bases, with 10 bases left between them. Germline V gives CDR1 DFQATT, CDR2 SNEGSKA (reference sequence). There are 13 residues in the CDR3.

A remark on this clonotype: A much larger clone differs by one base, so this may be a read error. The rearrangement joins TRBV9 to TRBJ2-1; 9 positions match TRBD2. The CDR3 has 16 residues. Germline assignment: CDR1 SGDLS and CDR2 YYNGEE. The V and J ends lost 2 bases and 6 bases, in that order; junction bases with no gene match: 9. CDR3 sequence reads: CASSVVTSGICNEQFF. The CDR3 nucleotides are TGTGCCAGCAGCGTCGTGACTAGCGGTATTTGCAATGAGCAGTTCTTC.

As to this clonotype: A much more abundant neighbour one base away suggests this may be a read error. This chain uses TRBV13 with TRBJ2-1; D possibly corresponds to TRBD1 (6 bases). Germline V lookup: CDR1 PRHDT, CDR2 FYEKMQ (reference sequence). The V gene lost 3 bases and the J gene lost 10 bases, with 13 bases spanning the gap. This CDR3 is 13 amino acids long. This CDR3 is CASSLYRAYEQFF. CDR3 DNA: TGTGCCAGCAGCTTGTACAGGGCTTACGAGCAGTTCTTC.

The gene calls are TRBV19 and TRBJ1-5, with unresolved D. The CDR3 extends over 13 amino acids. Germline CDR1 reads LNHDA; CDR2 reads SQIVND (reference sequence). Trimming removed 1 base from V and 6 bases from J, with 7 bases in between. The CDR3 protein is CASSIVVGQPQHF. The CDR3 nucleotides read TGTGCCAGTAGTATAGTGGTGGGTCAGCCCCAGCATTTT.

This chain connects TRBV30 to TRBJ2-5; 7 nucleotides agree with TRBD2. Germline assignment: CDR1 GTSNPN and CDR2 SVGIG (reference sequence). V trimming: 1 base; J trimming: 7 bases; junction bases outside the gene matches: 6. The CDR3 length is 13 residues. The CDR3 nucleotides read TGTGCCTGGAGTGGAGGTGGGGAGGGGACCCAGTACTTC. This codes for CAWSGGGEGTQYF.

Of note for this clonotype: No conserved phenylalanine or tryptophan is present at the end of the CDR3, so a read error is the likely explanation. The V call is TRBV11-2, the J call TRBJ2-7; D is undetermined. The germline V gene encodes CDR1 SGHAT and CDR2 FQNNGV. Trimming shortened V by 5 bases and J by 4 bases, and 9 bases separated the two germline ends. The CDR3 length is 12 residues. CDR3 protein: CASSSSRYEQYY. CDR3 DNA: TGTGCCAGCAGCAGCAGCAGATACGAGCAGTACTAC.

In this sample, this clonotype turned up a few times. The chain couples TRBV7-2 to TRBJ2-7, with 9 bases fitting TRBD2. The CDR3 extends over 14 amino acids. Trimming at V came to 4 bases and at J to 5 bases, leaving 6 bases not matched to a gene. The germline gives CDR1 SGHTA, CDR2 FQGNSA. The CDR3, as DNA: TGTGCCAGCAGCTCCAGACTAGCGGAACACGAGCAGTACTTC. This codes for CASSSRLAEHEQYF.

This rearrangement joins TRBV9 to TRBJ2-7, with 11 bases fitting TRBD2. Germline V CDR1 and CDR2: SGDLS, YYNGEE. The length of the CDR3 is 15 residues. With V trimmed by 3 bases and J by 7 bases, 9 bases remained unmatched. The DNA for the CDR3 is TGTGCCAGCAGCGGCTTAGCGGGGGGGCCGAGTGAGCAGTACTTC. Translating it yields CASSGLAGGPSEQYF.

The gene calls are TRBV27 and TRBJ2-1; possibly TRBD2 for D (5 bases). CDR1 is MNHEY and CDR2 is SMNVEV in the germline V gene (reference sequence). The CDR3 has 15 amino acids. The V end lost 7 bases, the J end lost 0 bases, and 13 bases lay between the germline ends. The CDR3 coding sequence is TGTGCCAGCACAACCGGGGTCAGCTCCTACAATGAGCAGTTCTTC. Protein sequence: CASTTGVSSYNEQFF.

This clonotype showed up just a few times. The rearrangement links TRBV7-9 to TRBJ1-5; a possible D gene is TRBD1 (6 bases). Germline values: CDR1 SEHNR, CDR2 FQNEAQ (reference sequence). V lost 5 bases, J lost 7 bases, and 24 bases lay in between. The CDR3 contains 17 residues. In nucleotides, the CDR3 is TGTGCCAGCAGCACGACTTCTTCTACAGGGTCGCAGCAGCCCCAGCATTTT. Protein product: CASSTTSSTGSQQPQHF.